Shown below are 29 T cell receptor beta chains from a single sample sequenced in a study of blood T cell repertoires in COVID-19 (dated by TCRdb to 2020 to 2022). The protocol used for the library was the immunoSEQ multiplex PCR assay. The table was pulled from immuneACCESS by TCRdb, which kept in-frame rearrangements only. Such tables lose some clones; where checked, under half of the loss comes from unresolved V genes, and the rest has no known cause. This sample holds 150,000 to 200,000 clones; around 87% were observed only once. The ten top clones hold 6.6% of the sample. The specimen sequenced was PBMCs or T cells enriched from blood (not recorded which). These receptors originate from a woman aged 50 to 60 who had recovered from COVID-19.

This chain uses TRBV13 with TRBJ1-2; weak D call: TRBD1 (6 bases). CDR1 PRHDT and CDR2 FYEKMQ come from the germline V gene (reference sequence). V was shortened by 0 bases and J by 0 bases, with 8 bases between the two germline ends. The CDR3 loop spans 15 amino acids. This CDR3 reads CASSLGQGANYGYTF. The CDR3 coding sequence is TGTGCCAGCAGCTTAGGACAGGGAGCTAACTATGGCTACACCTTC.

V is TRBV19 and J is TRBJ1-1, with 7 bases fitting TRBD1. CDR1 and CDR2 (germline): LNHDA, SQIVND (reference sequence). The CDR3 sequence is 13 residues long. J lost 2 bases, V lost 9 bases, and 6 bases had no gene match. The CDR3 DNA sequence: TGTGCCAGCAAGGGACAGTTAAACACTGAAGCTTTCTTT. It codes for CASKGQLNTEAFF.

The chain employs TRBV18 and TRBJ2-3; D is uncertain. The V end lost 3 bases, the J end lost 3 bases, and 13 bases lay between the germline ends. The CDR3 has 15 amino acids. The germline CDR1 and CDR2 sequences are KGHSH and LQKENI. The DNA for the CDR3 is TGTGCCAGCTCACCTGCCCTATACGATACAGATACGCAGTATTTT. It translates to CASSPALYDTDTQYF.

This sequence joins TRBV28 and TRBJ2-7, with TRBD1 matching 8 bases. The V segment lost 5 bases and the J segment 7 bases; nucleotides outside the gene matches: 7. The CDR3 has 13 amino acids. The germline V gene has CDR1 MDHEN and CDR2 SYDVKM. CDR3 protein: CASSPPRQGEQYF. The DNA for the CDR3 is TGTGCCAGCAGTCCCCCCCGACAGGGGGAGCAGTACTTC.

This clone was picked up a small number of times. For the CDR3, the DNA is TGTGCCTTGGACAGGGGTACTACGGAGCAGTACTTC. Amino acid sequence: CALDRGTTEQYF. This chain links TRBV30 with TRBJ2-7, with 9 positions matching TRBD1. CDR1 and CDR2 from the germline V gene are GTSNPN and SVGIG (reference sequence). V dropped 7 bases and J dropped 7; count of bases not matched to a gene: 8. This CDR3 region has 12 residues.

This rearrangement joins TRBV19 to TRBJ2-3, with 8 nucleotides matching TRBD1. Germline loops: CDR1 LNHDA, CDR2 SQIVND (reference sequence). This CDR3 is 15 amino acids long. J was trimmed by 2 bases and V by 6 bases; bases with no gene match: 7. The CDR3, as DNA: TGTGCCAGTAGCCATACAGGGGGTACCACAGATACGCAGTATTTT. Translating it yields CASSHTGGTTDTQYF. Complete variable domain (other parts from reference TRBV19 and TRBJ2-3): DGGITQSPKYLFRKEGQNVTLSCEQNLNHDAMYWYRQDPGQGLRLIYYSQIVNDFQKGDIAEGYSVSREKKESFPLTVTSAQKNPTAFYLCASSHTGGTTDTQYFGPGTRLTVL.

In DNA form, the CDR3 reads TGTGCCTGGAGGGGACAGAATCAGCCCCAGCATTTT. Amino acid sequence: CAWRGQNQPQHF. The V and J genes are TRBV30 and TRBJ1-5; 7 positions agree with TRBD1. The germline CDR1 and CDR2 sequences are GTSNPN and SVGIG (reference sequence). J was trimmed by 4 bases and V by 3 bases; bases with no gene match: 0. The CDR3 extends over 12 amino acids. The variable domain in full, with the rest retrieved from reference TRBV30 and TRBJ1-5, is SQTIHQWPATLVQPVGSPLSLECTVEGTSNPNLYWYRQAAGRGLQLLFYSVGIGQISSEVPQNLSASRPQDRQFILSSKKLLLSDSGFYLCAWRGQNQPQHFGDGTRLSIL.

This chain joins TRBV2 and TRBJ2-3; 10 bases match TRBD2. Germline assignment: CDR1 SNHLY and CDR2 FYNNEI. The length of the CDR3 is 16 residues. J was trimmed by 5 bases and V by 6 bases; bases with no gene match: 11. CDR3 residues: CASRPTFSGGEDTQYF. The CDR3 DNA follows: TGTGCCAGCAGACCAACTTTCAGCGGGGGGGAAGATACGCAGTATTTT.

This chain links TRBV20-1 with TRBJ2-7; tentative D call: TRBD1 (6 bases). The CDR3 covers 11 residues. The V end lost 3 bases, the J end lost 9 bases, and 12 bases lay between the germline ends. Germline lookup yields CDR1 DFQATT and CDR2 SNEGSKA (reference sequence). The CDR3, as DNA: TGCAGTGCTAGTATACAGGGCGGGCAGTACTTC. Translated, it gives CSASIQGGQYF.

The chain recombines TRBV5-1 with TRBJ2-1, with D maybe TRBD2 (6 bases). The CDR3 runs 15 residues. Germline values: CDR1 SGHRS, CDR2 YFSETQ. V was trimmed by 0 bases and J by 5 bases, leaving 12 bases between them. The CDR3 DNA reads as TGCGCCAGCAGCTTGGTTAGCGGATCACACAATGAGCAGTTCTTC. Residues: CASSLVSGSHNEQFF.

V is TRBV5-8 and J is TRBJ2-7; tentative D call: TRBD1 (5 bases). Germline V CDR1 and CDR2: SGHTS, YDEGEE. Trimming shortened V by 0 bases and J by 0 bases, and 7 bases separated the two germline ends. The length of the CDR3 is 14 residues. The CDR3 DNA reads TGTGCCAGCAGCTTGGCCGACAGCTCCTACGAGCAGTACTTC. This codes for CASSLADSSYEQYF.

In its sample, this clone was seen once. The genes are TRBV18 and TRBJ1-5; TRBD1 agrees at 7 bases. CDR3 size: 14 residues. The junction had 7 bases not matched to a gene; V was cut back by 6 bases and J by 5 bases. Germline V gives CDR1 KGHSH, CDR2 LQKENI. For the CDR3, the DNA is TGTGCCAGCTCCCCGACAGGGAGTGATCAGCCCCAGCATTTT. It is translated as CASSPTGSDQPQHF.

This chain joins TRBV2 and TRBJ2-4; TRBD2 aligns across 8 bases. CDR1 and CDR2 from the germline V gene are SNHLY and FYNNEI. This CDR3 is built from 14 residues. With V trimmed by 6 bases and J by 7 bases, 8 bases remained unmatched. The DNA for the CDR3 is TGTGCCAGCAGGACGAGTTCGGGGGGGAACATTCAGTACTTC. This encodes CASRTSSGGNIQYF.

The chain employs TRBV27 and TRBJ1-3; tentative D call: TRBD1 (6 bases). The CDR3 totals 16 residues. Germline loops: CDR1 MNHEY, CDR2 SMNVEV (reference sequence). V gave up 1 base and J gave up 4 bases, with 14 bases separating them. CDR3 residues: CASSLYSGGPGNTIYF. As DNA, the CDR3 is TGTGCCAGCAGTTTATATAGCGGGGGCCCGGGAAACACCATATATTTT.

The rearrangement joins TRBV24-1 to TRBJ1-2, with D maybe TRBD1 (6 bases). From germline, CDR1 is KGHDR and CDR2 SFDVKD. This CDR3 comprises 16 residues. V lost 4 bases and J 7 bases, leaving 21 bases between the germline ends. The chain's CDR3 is CATSDPTLTGWGGYTF. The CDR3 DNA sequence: TGTGCCACCAGTGACCCTACATTAACAGGGTGGGGTGGCTACACCTTC.

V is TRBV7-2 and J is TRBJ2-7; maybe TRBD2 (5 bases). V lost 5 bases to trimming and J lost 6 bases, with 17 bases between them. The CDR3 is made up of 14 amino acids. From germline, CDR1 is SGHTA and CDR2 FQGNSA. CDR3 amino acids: CASSPQALGGEQYF. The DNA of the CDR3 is TGTGCCAGCAGCCCCCAAGCGTTAGGAGGCGAGCAGTACTTC.

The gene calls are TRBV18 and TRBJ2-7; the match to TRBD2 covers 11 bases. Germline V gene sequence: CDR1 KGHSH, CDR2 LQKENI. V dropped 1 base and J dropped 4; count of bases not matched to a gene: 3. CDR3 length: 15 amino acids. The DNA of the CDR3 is TGTGCCAGCTCACCACGGCTAGCGGGGGGATACGAGCAGTACTTC. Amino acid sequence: CASSPRLAGGYEQYF.

CDR3 region: CASSLQGLAFF. Written as DNA, the CDR3 is TGTGCCAGCAGCTTACAGGGCTTGGCTTTCTTT. This rearrangement joins TRBV5-4 to TRBJ1-1; weak D call: TRBD1 (6 bases). CDR3 length: 11 amino acids. V gave up 2 bases and J gave up 11 bases, with 10 bases separating them. Germline-derived CDR1 and CDR2 are SGHNT and YYREEE (reference sequence). Drawing the rest from reference TRBV5-4 and TRBJ1-1, the complete variable domain is ETGVTQSPTHLIKTRGQQVTLRCSSQSGHNTVSWYQQALGQGPQFIFQYYREEENGRGNFPPRFSGLQFPNYSSELNVNALELDDSALYLCASSLQGLAFFGQGTRLTVV.

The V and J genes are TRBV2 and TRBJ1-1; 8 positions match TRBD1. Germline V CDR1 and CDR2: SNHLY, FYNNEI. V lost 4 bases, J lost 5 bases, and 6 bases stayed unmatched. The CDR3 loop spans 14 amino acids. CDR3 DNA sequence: TGTGCCAGCAGTGCAGGGACAGGAGGGACTGAAGCTTTCTTT. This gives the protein CASSAGTGGTEAFF.

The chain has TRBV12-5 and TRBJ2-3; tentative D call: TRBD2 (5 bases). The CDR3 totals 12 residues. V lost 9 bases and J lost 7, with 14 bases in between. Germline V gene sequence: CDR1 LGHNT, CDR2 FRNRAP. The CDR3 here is CASEGTTYTQYF. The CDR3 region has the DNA TGTGCTAGCGAGGGAACAACATATACGCAGTATTTT.

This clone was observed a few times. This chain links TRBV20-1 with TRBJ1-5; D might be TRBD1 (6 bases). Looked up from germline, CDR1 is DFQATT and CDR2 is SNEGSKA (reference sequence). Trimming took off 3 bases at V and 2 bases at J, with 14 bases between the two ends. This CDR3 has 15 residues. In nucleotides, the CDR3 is TGCAGTGCTAGTACCGGGACACCAGGCAATCAGCCCCAGCATTTT. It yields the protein CSASTGTPGNQPQHF.

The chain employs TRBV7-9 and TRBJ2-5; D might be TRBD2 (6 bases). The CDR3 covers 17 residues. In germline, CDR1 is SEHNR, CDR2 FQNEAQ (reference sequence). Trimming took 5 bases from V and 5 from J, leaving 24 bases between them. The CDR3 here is CASSRTPTFPGVETQYF. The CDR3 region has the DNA TGTGCCAGCAGCCGGACACCGACCTTTCCGGGGGTGGAGACCCAGTACTTC. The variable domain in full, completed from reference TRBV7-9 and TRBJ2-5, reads DTGVSQNPRHKITKRGQNVTFRCDPISEHNRLYWYRQTLGQGPEFLTYFQNEAQLEKSRLLSDRFSAERPKGSFSTLEIQRTEQGDSAMYLCASSRTPTFPGVETQYFGPGTRLLVL.

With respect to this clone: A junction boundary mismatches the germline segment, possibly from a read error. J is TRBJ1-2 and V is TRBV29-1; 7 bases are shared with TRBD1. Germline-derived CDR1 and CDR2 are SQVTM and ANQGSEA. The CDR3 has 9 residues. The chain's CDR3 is CSVAGDSHF. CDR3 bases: TGCAGCGTGGCCGGGGACAGCCACTTC.

CDR3 DNA: TGTGCCATCAGTGAGTCCCAGGGTCAGGGTCAGCCCCAGCATTTT. Its translation: CAISESQGQGQPQHF. This chain links TRBV10-3 with TRBJ1-5; D is possibly TRBD1 (5 bases). V was pared by 0 bases and J by 6 bases, with 12 bases between. Germline CDR1 ENHRY, CDR2 SYGVKD. CDR3 length: 15 residues.

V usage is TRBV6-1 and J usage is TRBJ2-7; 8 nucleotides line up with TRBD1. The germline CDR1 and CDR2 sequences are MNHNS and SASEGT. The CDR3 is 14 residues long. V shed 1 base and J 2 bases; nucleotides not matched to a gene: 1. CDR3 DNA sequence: TGTGCCAGCAGTGAAGTGGGACAGGCCTACGAGCAGTACTTC. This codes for CASSEVGQAYEQYF.

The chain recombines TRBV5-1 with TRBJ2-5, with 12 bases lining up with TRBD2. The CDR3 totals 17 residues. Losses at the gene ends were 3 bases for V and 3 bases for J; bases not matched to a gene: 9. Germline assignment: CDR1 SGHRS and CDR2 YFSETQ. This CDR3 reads CASSSGTRTSGEETQYF. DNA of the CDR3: TGCGCCAGCAGCTCCGGCACAAGGACTAGCGGGGAAGAGACCCAGTACTTC. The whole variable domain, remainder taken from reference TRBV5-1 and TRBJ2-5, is KAGVTQTPRYLIKTRGQQVTLSCSPISGHRSVSWYQQTPGQGLQFLFEYFSETQRNKGNFPGRFSGRQFSNSRSEMNVSTLELGDSALYLCASSSGTRTSGEETQYFGPGTRLLVL.

CDR3 DNA sequence: TGTGCCAGTAGACCAACTAGCGGGGGGCTGAATGAGCAGTTCTTC. Protein sequence: CASRPTSGGLNEQFF. The rearrangement links TRBV19 to TRBJ2-1; the match to TRBD2 covers 12 bases. CDR1 is LNHDA and CDR2 is SQIVND in the germline V gene (reference sequence). After removal of 6 bases from V and 7 bases from J, the junction contained 7 bases not matched to a gene. The CDR3 extends over 15 amino acids.

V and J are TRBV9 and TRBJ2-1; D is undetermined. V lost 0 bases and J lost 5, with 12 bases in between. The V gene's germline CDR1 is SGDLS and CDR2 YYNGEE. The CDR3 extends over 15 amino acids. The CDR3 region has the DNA TGTGCCAGCAGCGTAGCCCCCCGGGTTGACAATGAGCAGTTCTTC. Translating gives CASSVAPRVDNEQFF.

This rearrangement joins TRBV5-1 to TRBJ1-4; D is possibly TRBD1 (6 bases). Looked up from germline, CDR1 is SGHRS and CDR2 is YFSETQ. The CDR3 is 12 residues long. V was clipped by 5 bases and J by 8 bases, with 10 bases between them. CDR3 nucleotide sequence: TGCGCCAGCAGGGCAGGGGAAGAAAAACTGTTTTTT. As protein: CASRAGEEKLFF.